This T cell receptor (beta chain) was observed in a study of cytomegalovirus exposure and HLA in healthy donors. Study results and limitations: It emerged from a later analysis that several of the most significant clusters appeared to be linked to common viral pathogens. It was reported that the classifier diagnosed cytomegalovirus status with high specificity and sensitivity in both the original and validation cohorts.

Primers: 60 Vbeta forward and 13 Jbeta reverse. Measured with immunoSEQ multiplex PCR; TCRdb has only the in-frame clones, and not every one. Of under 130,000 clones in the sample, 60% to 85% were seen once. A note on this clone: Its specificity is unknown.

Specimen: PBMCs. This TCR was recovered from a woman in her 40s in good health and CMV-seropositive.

CDR3 region: CASSRRQGAPTVNQPQHF. The CDR3 DNA reads as TGTGCCAGCAGTCGGAGACAGGGGGCTCCTACCGTCAATCAGCCCCAGCATTTT. This chain joins TRBV28 and TRBJ1-5; the match to TRBD1 covers 10 bases. This CDR3 is built from 18 residues. Germline CDR1 MDHEN, CDR2 SYDVKM. Trimming took 5 bases from V and 3 from J; bases not matched to a gene: 13.